These 13 T cell receptor beta chains came from one sample sequenced in a study of CD8 T cells in Susac syndrome. A quantity of about 0.5 to 1 ug RNA underwent reverse transcription using random hexamers. TCRdb independently ran MiXCR on the immunoSEQ multiplex PCR reads; one entry per CDR3 protein. This table has hundreds of thousands of distinct CDR3 sequences, just under 95% appearing once. Material for sequencing was CD4+ T cells from PBMCs. The receptors were gathered from a human donor with multiple sclerosis.

CDR3: CASSPYSGRATEQFF. The CDR3, as DNA: TGTGCCAGTAGTCCATATAGCGGGAGGGCCACTGAGCAGTTCTTC. This sequence joins TRBV19 and TRBJ2-1; 11 bases are shared with TRBD2. CDR1 is LNHDA and CDR2 is SQIVND in the germline V gene (reference sequence). With 5 bases clipped from V and 9 bases from J, the junction kept 9 bases outside the gene matches. CDR3 length equals 15 residues.

The chain has TRBV27 and TRBJ1-6; D not certain. CDR3 length: 13 residues. Trimming removed 3 bases from V and 10 bases from J, with 10 bases in between. The germline CDR1 and CDR2 sequences are MNHEY and SMNVEV (reference sequence). CDR3 sequence: CASSFREGSPLHF. For the CDR3, the DNA is TGTGCCAGCAGTTTCCGGGAGGGATCACCCCTCCACTTT.

J is TRBJ2-6 and V is TRBV6-2 or TRBV6-3; D remains ambiguous. Between the trimmed V and J ends, which lost 5 bases and 1 base, there was a span of 3 bases. Germline V gene sequence: CDR1 MNHEY, CDR2 SVGEGT. There are 13 residues in the CDR3. The CDR3 DNA sequence: TGTGCCAGCAGTAAGTCTGGGGCCAACGTCCTGACTTTC. It translates to CASSKSGANVLTF.

V gene TRBV29-1 combines with J gene TRBJ1-1; D is ambiguous. The V end was cut by 4 bases, the J end by 0 bases, with 9 bases between. The germline V gene encodes CDR1 SQVTM and CDR2 ANQGSEA. CDR3 length: 13 amino acids. In DNA form, the CDR3 reads TGCAGCGTTGTCAGACGGTTGAACACTGAAGCTTTCTTT. This sequence encodes CSVVRRLNTEAFF.

The CDR3 DNA is TGCGCCAGCAGCTTGTCGGGACTTCGCGAGACCCAGTACTTC. This sequence encodes CASSLSGLRETQYF. The chain couples TRBV5-1 to TRBJ2-5; TRBD2 might be the D (6 bases). This CDR3 comprises 14 residues. Germline CDR1 is SGHRS and CDR2 is YFSETQ. Deletions cut 1 base from V and 5 bases from J, with 12 bases between.

The CDR3 bases are TGCAGCGCCGGACAGTTAGATCAGCCCCAGCATTTT. It is translated as CSAGQLDQPQHF. The chain has TRBV29-1 and TRBJ1-5; maybe TRBD1 (6 bases). CDR1 is SQVTM, CDR2 ANQGSEA, per germline. The CDR3 loop spans 12 amino acids. With 7 bases removed from V and 5 bases from J, the gap between germline ends came to 12 bases.

V is TRBV7-9 and J is TRBJ1-2; D gene ambiguous. V lost 5 bases and J lost 8, with 15 bases in between. In germline, CDR1 is SEHNR, CDR2 FQNEAQ (reference sequence). The CDR3 has 13 amino acids. The CDR3 spells CASSPGLDRGYTF. CDR3 bases: TGTGCCAGCAGCCCCGGGTTGGATCGGGGCTACACCTTC.

The chain recombines TRBV3-1 with TRBJ2-4, with D perhaps matching TRBD1 or TRBD2 (6 bases each). Trimming took off 5 bases at V and 0 bases at J, with 14 bases between the two ends. The CDR3 is made up of 16 amino acids. Germline lookup yields CDR1 LGHDT and CDR2 YNNKEL (reference sequence). Here the CDR3 reads CASSRGGSLAKNIQYF. CDR3 in DNA: TGTGCCAGCAGCAGAGGGGGGTCACTAGCCAAAAACATTCAGTACTTC.

Here the CDR3 reads CASRDLALLTF. CDR3 coding DNA: TGTGCCAGCAGGGACTTAGCTCTACTGACTTTC. The genes are TRBV12-3 or TRBV12-4 and TRBJ2-6; tentative D call: TRBD2 (5 bases). CDR3 length equals 11 residues. The V end was cut by 6 bases, the J end by 16 bases, with 13 bases between.

The J gene is TRBJ2-2, the V gene TRBV3-1, with a tentative D call TRBD1 (5 bases). This CDR3 is built from 15 residues. Germline V gene data show CDR1 as LGHDT and CDR2 as YNNKEL (reference sequence). Trimming cost V 7 bases and J 5 bases, with 17 bases left between them. CDR3 loop: CASTARTQITGELFF. CDR3 bases: TGTGCCAGCACCGCTCGGACACAGATAACCGGGGAGCTGTTTTTT.

This clonotype has a handful of counts. The chain carries TRBV5-6 and TRBJ2-3; D gene uncertain. CDR1 SGHDT and CDR2 YYEEEE come from the germline V gene. The CDR3 is 14 amino acids. The V end lost 0 bases, the J end lost 0 bases, and 5 bases lay between the germline ends. CDR3 nucleotides: TGTGCCAGCAGCTTGGGGCCAAGCACAGATACGCAGTATTTT. Amino acids: CASSLGPSTDTQYF. The full variable domain, its missing parts supplied by reference TRBV5-6 and TRBJ2-3, is DAGVTQSPTHLIKTRGQQVTLRCSPKSGHDTVSWYQQALGQGPQFIFQYYEEEERQRGNFPDRFSGHQFPNYSSELNVNALLLGDSALYLCASSLGPSTDTQYFGPGTRLTVL.

The chain combines TRBV7-9 with TRBJ2-3; 9 bases fit TRBD2. Germline assignment: CDR1 SEHNR and CDR2 FQNEAQ (reference sequence). V shed 3 bases, J shed 5 bases, and the junction held 15 bases outside the gene matches. The CDR3 contains 18 residues. The CDR3: CASSFGQGLARALDTQYF. As DNA, the CDR3 is TGTGCCAGCAGCTTCGGTCAAGGACTAGCGAGAGCCCTAGATACGCAGTATTTT. Full variable domain (remainder filled in from reference TRBV7-9 and TRBJ2-3): DTGVSQNPRHKITKRGQNVTFRCDPISEHNRLYWYRQTLGQGPEFLTYFQNEAQLEKSRLLSDRFSAERPKGSFSTLEIQRTEQGDSAMYLCASSFGQGLARALDTQYFGPGTRLTVL.

The rearrangement uses TRBV4-1 and TRBJ1-5, with D perhaps matching TRBD1 (6 bases). Germline loops: CDR1 MGHRA, CDR2 YSYEKL. The CDR3 is 16 amino acids. Trimming took 0 bases from V and 0 from J, leaving 9 bases between them. This CDR3 reads CASSQDGQISNQPQHF. In nucleotides, the CDR3 is TGCGCCAGCAGCCAAGATGGACAGATTAGCAATCAGCCCCAGCATTTT.